Below are 8 T cell receptor beta chains sequenced from a single sample in a study of blood T cell repertoires in COVID-19. The assay was immunoSEQ multiplex PCR, and TCRdb's table has in-frame clones only and misses some. The sample comprises 260,000 or so clones, 70% to 90% of which are singletons, and roughly 1.2% rests with the top ten. Specimen: PBMCs or T cells enriched from blood (not recorded which). The receptors stem from a woman in her thirties or forties with acute COVID-19.

The chain joins TRBV4-1 to TRBJ1-5; TRBD1 might be the D (6 bases). This CDR3 has 18 amino acids. Trimming pared 0 bases from V and 1 base from J, leaving 16 bases between. From germline, CDR1 is MGHRA and CDR2 YSYEKL. The CDR3 loop is CASSQDWRGGRSNQPQHF. Written as DNA, the CDR3 is TGCGCCAGCAGCCAAGATTGGAGAGGGGGTAGGAGCAATCAGCCCCAGCATTTT.

The V call is TRBV24-1, the J call TRBJ2-2; maybe TRBD2 (6 bases). This CDR3 contains 16 residues. Per the germline V gene, CDR1 is KGHDR and CDR2 is SFDVKD. Trimming took off 0 bases at V and 1 base at J, with 8 bases between the two ends. The CDR3 region is CATSDLGRENTGELFF. DNA for the CDR3: TGTGCCACCAGTGATTTGGGGCGGGAGAACACCGGGGAGCTGTTTTTT.

V and J are TRBV7-2 and TRBJ1-5, with D possibly TRBD1 on 5 matching bases. The CDR3 loop spans 16 amino acids. Germline CDR1 SGHTA, CDR2 FQGNSA. V was shortened by 2 bases and J by 0 bases, with 11 bases between the two germline ends. The DNA for the CDR3 is TGTGCCAGCAGCTTAAACTCCGACAGTAGCAATCAGCCCCAGCATTTT. Protein: CASSLNSDSSNQPQHF. Full variable domain (rest looked up from reference TRBV7-2 and TRBJ1-5): GAGVSQSPSNKVTEKGKDVELRCDPISGHTALYWYRQSLGQGLEFLIYFQGNSAPDKSGLPSDRFSAERTGGSVSTLTIQRTQQEDSAVYLCASSLNSDSSNQPQHFGDGTRLSIL.

The rearrangement joins TRBV19 to TRBJ2-7; D possibly corresponds to TRBD2 (5 bases). Germline V gene data show CDR1 as LNHDA and CDR2 as SQIVND (reference sequence). V lost 5 bases, J lost 2 bases, and 7 bases lay in between. There are 12 residues in the CDR3. The CDR3 here is CASSATTYEQYF. The CDR3 DNA is TGTGCCAGTAGTGCGACTACCTACGAGCAGTACTTC.

This clone was seen only a few times. The genes are TRBV5-1 and TRBJ2-7, with TRBD2 identical over 9 bases. This CDR3 has 15 residues. Per germline, CDR1 SGHRS and CDR2 YFSETQ. Trimming cost V 0 bases and J 4 bases; bases outside gene matches: 5. Here the CDR3 DNA reads TGCGCCAGCAGCTTGGGACTAGCGGAGACTTACGAGCAGTACTTC. Translation gives CASSLGLAETYEQYF.

This clone was detected only a few times. The chain employs TRBV18 and TRBJ2-2, with unresolved D. CDR1 and CDR2 (germline): KGHSH, LQKENI. This CDR3 is 12 amino acids long. V lost 3 bases and J 7 bases, leaving 6 bases between the germline ends. The CDR3 loop is CASSPRGGELFF. DNA of the CDR3: TGTGCCAGCTCACCCCGAGGCGGGGAGCTGTTTTTT.

The chain combines TRBV5-1 with TRBJ1-1, with a tentative D call TRBD1 (6 bases). The ends were cut back, 3 bases at V and 3 bases at J, with 12 bases in the middle. The V gene's germline CDR1 is SGHRS and CDR2 YFSETQ. This CDR3 is 14 amino acids long. CDR3 DNA sequence: TGCGCCAGCAGCTCTACAGGGATGGACACTGAAGCTTTCTTT. This gives the protein CASSSTGMDTEAFF.

The chain links TRBV2 to TRBJ1-4; D call uncertain. CDR3 size: 14 residues. The germline gives CDR1 SNHLY, CDR2 FYNNEI. Trimming shortened V by 6 bases and J by 5 bases, and 13 bases separated the two germline ends. The CDR3 bases are TGTGCCAGCAGGGCAGGACGGAGGAATGAAAAACTGTTTTTT. Encoded protein: CASRAGRRNEKLFF.